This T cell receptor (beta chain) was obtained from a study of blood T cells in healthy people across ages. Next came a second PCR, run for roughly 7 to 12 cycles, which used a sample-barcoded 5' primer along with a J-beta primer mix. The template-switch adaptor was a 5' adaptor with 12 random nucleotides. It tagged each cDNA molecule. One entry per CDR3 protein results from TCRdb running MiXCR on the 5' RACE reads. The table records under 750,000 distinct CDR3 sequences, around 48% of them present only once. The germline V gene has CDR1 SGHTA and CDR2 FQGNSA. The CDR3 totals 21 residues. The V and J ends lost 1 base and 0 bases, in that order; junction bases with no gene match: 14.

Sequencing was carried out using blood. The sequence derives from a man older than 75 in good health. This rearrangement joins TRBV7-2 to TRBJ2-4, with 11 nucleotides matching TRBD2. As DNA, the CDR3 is TGTGCCAGCAGCTTAGTCGCGACTAGCGGGGACACGGTTGGAGCCAAAAACATTCAGTACTTC. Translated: CASSLVATSGDTVGAKNIQYF.